This is a list of T cell receptor beta chains from one sample in a study of T cell changes during pregnancy in multiple sclerosis. TCRdb's table, derived via immunoSEQ multiplex PCR, lists solely in-frame clones and lacks some. The sample carries more than 15,000 clones, approximately 85% recorded once. The sample here was CD8+ T cells from peripheral blood mononuclear cells, taken after pregnancy. These TCRs come from a female donor in good health, enrolled as a control in a pregnancy study. Each CDR3 is given with its conserved first and last residue. The order of the fields is V gene, clone size, J gene, D gene, CDR3 protein, CDR3 DNA. The D gene is left open where the match is weak. Some rows have no size entry. The others give once, few or many, or a class for an expanded clone.

TRBV9	once	TRBJ2-7	TRBD1	CASSPGGREQYF	TGTGCCAGCAGCCCAGGGGGACGCGAGCAGTACTTC
TRBV6-5	NA	TRBJ2-7	TRBD1	CASSPGQYEQYF	TGTGCCAGCAGTCCGGGACAGTACGAGCAGTACTTC
TRBV4-1	NA	TRBJ1-2	NA	CASSQDQGGSNYGYTF	TGCGCCAGCAGCCAAGATCAGGGCGGATCTAACTATGGCTACACCTTC
TRBV7-6	NA	TRBJ2-7	NA	CASSLIDRPYEQYF	TGTGCCAGCAGCTTAATTGACAGACCCTACGAGCAGTACTTC
TRBV10-3	NA	TRBJ2-7	TRBD1	CAISEGRGPTYEQYF	TGTGCCATCAGTGAAGGCAGGGGGCCGACCTACGAGCAGTACTTC
TRBV9	NA	TRBJ2-5	NA	CASSGENEETQYF	TGTGCCAGCAGCGGGGAGAACGAGGAGACCCAGTACTTC
TRBV18	NA	TRBJ2-7	TRBD2	CASSPPSGEVSNEQYF	TGTGCCAGCTCACCGCCTAGCGGGGAGGTGTCCAACGAGCAGTACTTC
TRBV13	NA	TRBJ1-2	NA	CASVMGHGYTF	TGTGCCAGTGTGATGGGCCACGGCTACACCTTC
TRBV21-1	NA	TRBJ1-5	NA	CASQVAIQPQHF	TGTGCCAGCCAGGTGGCCATTCAGCCCCAGCATTTT
TRBV4-1	NA	TRBJ2-3	NA	CASSYPDRADTQYF	TGCGCCAGCAGCTACCCCGACCGGGCAGATACGCAGTATTTT
TRBV7-3	NA	TRBJ2-7	NA	CASSAGLGYEQYF	TGTGCCAGCAGCGCGGGACTTGGGTACGAGCAGTACTTC
TRBV11-2	NA	TRBJ2-7	NA	CASSHTTLGSYEQYF	TGTGCCAGCAGCCATACGACCCTAGGCTCCTACGAGCAGTACTTC
TRBV18	NA	TRBJ2-7	NA	CASSPGQGFNYEQYF	TGTGCCAGCTCACCAGGGCAGGGTTTTAACTACGAGCAGTACTTC
TRBV27	once	TRBJ2-7	NA	CASSLGGRGYEQYF	TGTGCCAGCAGTTTGGGGGGGCGCGGCTACGAGCAGTACTTC
TRBV19	NA	TRBJ2-1	NA	CASSPGLDTGNEQFF	TGTGCCAGTAGTCCTGGACTGGATACTGGCAATGAGCAGTTCTTC
TRBV7-9	few	TRBJ2-5	TRBD2	CASSLVAGGETQYF	TGTGCCAGCAGCTTAGTGGCGGGAGGGGAGACCCAGTACTTC
TRBV6-1	NA	TRBJ2-7	NA	CAIDFLPNYEQYF	TGTGCCATCGACTTTCTACCCAACTACGAGCAGTACTTC
TRBV18	NA	TRBJ2-1	NA	CASSQRRKAGLGADEQFF	TGTGCCAGCTCGCAGAGGCGAAAGGCGGGGCTCGGGGCCGATGAGCAGTTCTTC
TRBV6-4	NA	TRBJ2-1	NA	CASSDSNEGGFSNEQFF	TGTGCCAGCAGTGACTCGAATGAGGGGGGGTTTAGCAATGAGCAGTTCTTC
TRBV2	NA	TRBJ2-6	NA	CASSEPHGGRSGANVLTF	TGTGCCAGCAGTGAACCGCACGGAGGACGCTCTGGGGCCAACGTCCTGACTTTC
TRBV2	once	TRBJ1-2	TRBD1	CASSARQGLYGYTF	TGTGCCAGCAGCGCGAGACAGGGGCTCTATGGCTACACCTTC
TRBV27	NA	TRBJ1-2	NA	CASSLWAGETAYGYTF	TGTGCCAGCAGTTTATGGGCGGGGGAGACGGCCTATGGCTACACCTTC
TRBV15	NA	TRBJ2-7	TRBD1	CATSLGQGSYEQYF	TGTGCCACCAGCCTCGGACAGGGGTCCTACGAGCAGTACTTC
TRBV18	NA	TRBJ1-5	NA	CASSPPGAYNQPQHF	TGTGCCAGCTCACCACCAGGGGCCTACAATCAGCCCCAGCATTTT
TRBV7-9	NA	TRBJ2-1	TRBD2	CASSPPLGRGGEQFF	TGTGCCAGCAGCCCACCACTCGGGAGGGGGGGGGAGCAGTTCTTC